The clone carrying this T cell receptor beta chain was picked up one time. Its antigen is still unknown. The data are from a study of T cell responses to AZD1222 COVID-19 vaccine. Study outcomes and limitations: The sample set comprised mostly white British donors with more females, and clonal diversity was possibly underestimated. Spike-specific TCR breadth and depth were elevated following two AZD1222 doses.

V dropped 4 bases and J dropped 4; count of bases not matched to a gene: 8. The CDR3 loop spans 15 amino acids. Germline V CDR1 and CDR2: SGHKS, YYEKEE (reference sequence). Generated by immunoSEQ multiplex PCR, the TCRdb table keeps only in-frame clones and is missing some. Of tens of thousands of clones in the sample, 70% to 90% were seen once. This receptor was identified in an adult in good health. The chain recombines TRBV5-5 with TRBJ1-1; 9 bases line up with TRBD1. The specimen comprised peripheral blood, sampled on day 0 of AZD1222 vaccination. The CDR3 nucleotides are TGTGCCAGCAGCCCTAGGACAGGGGAAGGCACTGAAGCTTTCTTT. It encodes CASSPRTGEGTEAFF. The complete variable domain, with remaining parts taken from reference TRBV5-5 and TRBJ1-1, reads DAGVTQSPTHLIKTRGQQVTLRCSPISGHKSVSWYQQVLGQGPQFIFQYYEKEERGRGNFPDRFSARQFPNYSSELNVNALLLGDSALYLCASSPRTGEGTEAFFGQGTRLTVV.